One sample yielded the 17 T cell receptor beta chains listed below, sequenced in a study of T cells in women clearing cervical HPV infection. Some clones are missing from TCRdb's copy, which holds only in-frame ones; the method was immunoSEQ multiplex PCR. This sample contains roughly 42,000 clones. Sequencing was performed on blood buffy coat. The receptors were gathered from a woman between 18 and 70 years old with a cervical HPV16 infection that either progressed to CIN3+ or cleared (not recorded which).

Remarks on this clone: The read comes to an end 3 residues before the CDR3 does, leaving the germline J gene to fill in the end. The V call is TRBV18, the J call TRBJ1-1; D perhaps matches TRBD1 (6 bases). Germline V gene sequence: CDR1 KGHSH, CDR2 LQKENI. The CDR3 has 15 amino acids. CDR3 residues: CASSPTVGRGTEAFF. The sequenced CDR3 bases are TGTGCCAGCTCACCGACGGTCGGCAGGGGCACCGAA.

In regard to this clone: The sequence runs out 3 residues before the end of the CDR3; the remainder is reconstructed from the germline J gene. This chain connects TRBV20-1 to TRBJ1-2; D ambiguous. Germline V gene data show CDR1 as DFQATT and CDR2 as SNEGSKA (reference sequence). Trimming left V 4 bases short and J 2 bases short, with 11 bases between. This CDR3 has 13 amino acids. The CDR3 region is CSATRSLNYGYTF. The DNA read from the CDR3 is TGCAGTGCTACACGGTCGCTGAACTATGGC.

Remarks on this clone: From the germline J gene comes the end of the CDR3, since the read stops 3 residues before it. This chain uses TRBV19 with TRBJ1-5; tentatively, D is TRBD1 (6 bases). Germline CDR1 LNHDA, CDR2 SQIVND (reference sequence). This CDR3 spans 16 amino acids. V lost 5 bases and J 4 bases, leaving 18 bases between the germline ends. The CDR3 region is CASSDLRGWRNQPQHF. The part of the CDR3 DNA that was read is TGTGCCAGTAGTGACCTCAGGGGATGGAGAAATCAGCCC. Combining the CDR3 with reference TRBV19 and TRBJ1-5 gives the whole variable domain DGGITQSPKYLFRKEGQNVTLSCEQNLNHDAMYWYRQDPGQGLRLIYYSQIVNDFQKGDIAEGYSVSREKKESFPLTVTSAQKNPTAFYLCASSDLRGWRNQPQHFGDGTRLSIL.

Points on this clone: The read finishes 3 residues shy of the CDR3 end, and the germline J gene is used to complete it. The chain couples TRBV19 to TRBJ2-1, with 8 positions matching TRBD1. The trim removed 5 bases at V and 4 bases at J, leaving 4 bases unmatched. Germline values: CDR1 LNHDA, CDR2 SQIVND (reference sequence). The CDR3 runs 14 residues. This CDR3 reads CASSSQGAYNEQFF. CDR3 bases read: TGTGCCAGTAGTTCTCAGGGGGCTTACAATGAG.

Worth noting for this clone: The CDR3 extends 3 residues past the end of the read, so its final part is completed from the germline J gene. This chain connects TRBV7-9 to TRBJ2-7; a possible D gene is TRBD1 (5 bases). The CDR3 sequence is 14 residues long. The germline CDR1 and CDR2 sequences are SEHNR and FQNEAQ (reference sequence). The V end lost 1 base, the J end lost 6 bases, and 13 bases lay between the germline ends. This CDR3 is CASSLGQGFSEQYF. The part of the CDR3 DNA that was read is TGTGCCAGCAGCTTAGGGCAGGGATTCTCCGAG.

Points on this clone: The read gets to within 3 residues of the CDR3 end, and the germline J gene fills in the rest. The chain links TRBV5-1 to TRBJ2-7, with unresolved D. The CDR3 has 14 residues. CDR1 is SGHRS, CDR2 YFSETQ, per germline. Deletions cut 1 base from V and 2 bases from J, with 10 bases between. CDR3 region: CASSLLSQAYEQYF. The part of the CDR3 DNA that was read is TGCGCCAGCAGCTTGCTGAGCCAGGCCTACGAG. Full variable domain (rest looked up from reference TRBV5-1 and TRBJ2-7): KAGVTQTPRYLIKTRGQQVTLSCSPISGHRSVSWYQQTPGQGLQFLFEYFSETQRNKGNFPGRFSGRQFSNSRSEMNVSTLELGDSALYLCASSLLSQAYEQYFGPGTRLTVT.

About this clone: The read terminates 3 residues ahead of where the CDR3 ends, so the germline J gene completes it. The V call is TRBV20-1, the J call TRBJ2-7; the D gene is possibly TRBD1 (6 bases). CDR1 and CDR2 from the germline V gene are DFQATT and SNEGSKA (reference sequence). The CDR3 is made up of 14 amino acids. V was trimmed by 1 base and J by 3 bases, leaving 13 bases between them. The CDR3 DNA, read in part, is TGCAGTGCTAGAGTCCTCGGACAGCACTACGAG. Protein: CSARVLGQHYE. The CDR3 reads in full as CSARVLGQHYEQYF.

This CDR3 reads CASNQGTVTDTQYF. The DNA read from the CDR3 is TGCGCCAGCAACCAGGGGACCGTCACAGATACG. The chain uses TRBV5-1 and TRBJ2-3; possible D gene TRBD1, 6 bases. The read is 3 residues too short to cover the CDR3 end, so that end is filled in from the germline J gene. Trimming took off 6 bases at V and 2 bases at J, with 13 bases between the two ends. There are 14 residues in the CDR3. CDR1 is SGHRS and CDR2 is YFSETQ in the germline V gene.

Remarks on this clone: Read data end 3 residues before the CDR3 end; the end is taken from the germline J gene. V and J are TRBV10-2 and TRBJ2-5, with 12 nucleotides matching TRBD2. The CDR3 totals 15 residues. The germline gives CDR1 WSHSY, CDR2 SAAADI. The ends lost 4 bases at V and 4 bases at J; junction bases unmatched: 4. CDR3: CASSVASGGGETQYF. The CDR3 bases that were read are TGCGCCAGCAGTGTGGCTAGCGGGGGGGGAGAGACC.

In regard to this clone: The read comes to an end 3 residues before the CDR3 does, leaving the germline J gene to fill in the end. This rearrangement joins TRBV7-3 to TRBJ2-4; 8 bases agree with TRBD2. Germline V gives CDR1 SGHTA, CDR2 FQGTGA. The CDR3 sequence is 16 residues long. J lost 3 bases, V lost 4 bases, and 8 bases had no gene match. The CDR3 loop reads CASSSPGLENKNIQYF. Incomplete CDR3 DNA: TGTGCCAGCAGCTCGCCGGGACTAGAGAACAAAAACATT.

In regard to this clone: The CDR3 is cut off 3 residues early in the read; its end comes from the germline J gene. V gene TRBV11-2 combines with J gene TRBJ1-2, with 7 bases lining up with TRBD1. The CDR3 is made up of 13 amino acids. The V gene end was trimmed by 3 bases and the J gene end by 7 bases; junction bases not matched to a gene: 5. Germline V CDR1 and CDR2: SGHAT, FQNNGV. The sequenced part of the CDR3 DNA is TGTGCCAGCAGCTTGACAGGGAACGGTGGC. Its translation: CASSLTGNGG. The entire CDR3 protein reads CASSLTGNGGYTF.

With regard to this clone: The CDR3 end lies 3 residues beyond the end of the read and is filled in from the germline J gene. This chain connects TRBV29-1 to TRBJ1-1; 7 nucleotides match TRBD1. This CDR3 comprises 12 residues. The germline gives CDR1 SQVTM, CDR2 ANQGSEA. With V trimmed by 3 bases and J by 6 bases, 4 bases remained unmatched. This CDR3 is CSVDTGAPEAFF. Incomplete CDR3 DNA: TGCAGCGTTGACACAGGGGCCCCTGAA. The complete variable domain, with remaining parts taken from reference TRBV29-1 and TRBJ1-1, reads SAVISQKPSRDICQRGTSLTIQCQVDSQVTMMFWYRQQPGQSLTLIATANQGSEATYESGFVIDKFPISRPNLTFSTLTVSNMSPEDSSIYLCSVDTGAPEAFFGQGTRLTVV.

Of note for this clone: The observed sequence ends 3 residues before the CDR3 terminus, with the missing tail filled in from the germline J gene. The V and J genes are TRBV6-2 or TRBV6-3 and TRBJ1-6, with TRBD1 matching 8 bases. The V gene end was trimmed by 6 bases and the J gene end by 7 bases; junction bases not matched to a gene: 8. Germline CDR1 MNHEY, CDR2 SVGEGT. The CDR3 sequence is 15 residues long. The part of the CDR3 DNA that was read is TGTGCCAGCAGAAGCCTGACAGGGGCCAATTCACCC. This codes for CASRSLTGANSP. The entire CDR3 is CASRSLTGANSPLHF.

A note on this clone: The sequenced fragment ends 3 residues before the CDR3 boundary, so the rest is inferred from the germline J gene. The chain joins TRBV5-4 to TRBJ2-7; TRBD2 aligns across 8 bases. Germline lookup yields CDR1 SGHNT and CDR2 YYREEE (reference sequence). The length of the CDR3 is 16 residues. The ends lost 2 bases at V and 2 bases at J; junction bases unmatched: 9. CDR3 region: CASSLTGGGYAYEQYF. CDR3 bases read: TGTGCCAGCAGCTTAACGGGGGGGGGCTATGCCTACGAG.

In regard to this clone: With the read ending 3 residues before the CDR3 end, the germline J gene is used to fill in that end. The chain couples TRBV7-9 to TRBJ1-1, with unresolved D. Germline-derived CDR1 and CDR2 are SEHNR and FQNEAQ (reference sequence). V lost 4 bases to trimming and J lost 0 bases, with 6 bases between them. This CDR3 has 13 amino acids. The CDR3 spells CASSSIMNTEAFF. Incomplete CDR3 DNA: TGTGCCAGCAGCTCTATTATGAACACTGAA. The entire variable domain, with the rest obtained from reference TRBV7-9 and TRBJ1-1, is as follows: DTGVSQNPRHKITKRGQNVTFRCDPISEHNRLYWYRQTLGQGPEFLTYFQNEAQLEKSRLLSDRFSAERPKGSFSTLEIQRTEQGDSAMYLCASSSIMNTEAFFGQGTRLTVV.

Notes on this clone: The read is 3 residues too short to cover the CDR3 end, so that end is filled in from the germline J gene. V gene TRBV20-1 combines with J gene TRBJ2-1; 10 bases match TRBD2. This CDR3 has 16 residues. The germline CDR1 and CDR2 sequences are DFQATT and SNEGSKA (reference sequence). Trimming removed 4 bases from V and 2 bases from J; junction bases left unmatched: 8. The CDR3: CSAIPGLAATYNEQFF. CDR3 bases read: TGCAGTGCTATACCTGGACTAGCGGCTACCTACAATGAG.

About this clone: The read ends 3 residues early relative to the CDR3; the germline J gene fills the gap. The rearrangement links TRBV10-2 to TRBJ2-3; D perhaps matches TRBD1 (5 bases). The CDR3 runs 13 residues. V was clipped by 2 bases and J by 4 bases, with 7 bases between them. CDR1 and CDR2 (germline): WSHSY, SAAADI. The sequenced CDR3 bases are TGCGCCAGCAGTGAGCAGGGCCCAGATACG. This encodes CASSEQGPDT. The CDR3 reads in full as CASSEQGPDTQYF.